This T cell receptor (beta chain) was recovered during a study of blood T cells in healthy people across ages. The study's findings and limits: Fewer expanded clones and more diversity marked long-lived versus aged donors. Without sorted subsets, naive and antigen-experienced compartments could not be conclusively compared. Roughly linear declines in TCR beta diversity per million T cells occurred with age.

Unmatched junction bases numbered 4, after V lost 6 bases and J lost 8 bases. This CDR3 contains 13 residues. As regards this clonotype: Its antigen is still unknown.

A second PCR, run for roughly 7 to 12 cycles, used a sample-barcoded 5' primer plus a J-beta primer mix. TCRdb passed the 5' RACE reads through MiXCR, listing each CDR3 protein once. The sample lists 1.4 million to 1.5 million distinct CDR3 sequences; roughly 40% were seen once. Sequenced: blood. This sequence joins TRBV12-3 or TRBV12-4 and TRBJ1-6, with 7 bases identical to TRBD1. This TCR came from a woman between 18 and 29 years old in good health. DNA for the CDR3: TGTGCCAGCAGCCCAGGGGGTGATTCACCCCTCCACTTT. It is translated as CASSPGGDSPLHF.